Below, 14 T cell receptor beta chains from the same sample are listed, as sequenced in a study of prognosis after radiotherapy for stage I lung cancer. By two-round multiplex PCR, the TCR beta CDR3 was amplified from genomic DNA. Gene-specific TRBV and TRBJ primers were used in PCR round one. TCRdb redid the calling of the multiplex PCR reads with MiXCR, one entry per CDR3 protein. Of 20,000 to 25,000 distinct CDR3 sequences in the sample, 43% were seen once. The source material was PBMCs, sampled before or after stereotactic body radiation therapy (not recorded which). The receptors stem from a donor over 45 with non-small cell lung cancer.

This clonotype is categorized as medium-sized. The J gene is TRBJ1-2, the V gene TRBV6-1, with 7 bases fitting TRBD1. The CDR3 has 13 amino acids. CDR1 is MNHNS, CDR2 SASEGT, per germline. The V gene end was trimmed by 6 bases and the J gene end by 8 bases; junction bases not matched to a gene: 9. The CDR3 region is CASSRDRGMGYTF. CDR3 nucleotide sequence: TGTGCCAGCAGCCGGGACAGAGGGATGGGCTACACCTTC.

This clonotype was observed at least ten times. V is TRBV7-8 and J is TRBJ1-3, with D unresolved. From germline, CDR1 is SGHVS and CDR2 FQNEAQ. V was clipped by 2 bases and J by 4 bases, with 6 bases between them. This CDR3 has 13 amino acids. The CDR3 DNA is TGTGCCAGCAGCTTAACTATCGGAAACACCATATATTTT. It specifies CASSLTIGNTIYF.

This clonotype was seen a single time. This sequence joins TRBV6-5 and TRBJ2-3, with 7 bases matching TRBD2. The CDR3 is 16 residues long. CDR1 MNHEY and CDR2 SVGAGI come from the germline V gene. V lost 6 bases to trimming and J lost 2 bases; unmatched junction nucleotides: 11. Written as DNA, the CDR3 is TGTGCCAGCAGAACTACGTCTAGCGGTGCCACAGATACGCAGTATTTT. This encodes CASRTTSSGATDTQYF.

This clonotype was seen repeatedly, ten times or more. In nucleotides, the CDR3 is TGTGCCAGCGGGGGTTCAGGGGAGCTGTTTTTT. Translated, it gives CASGGSGELFF. V and J are TRBV11-3 and TRBJ2-2, with D perhaps matching TRBD1 or TRBD2 (5 bases each). The CDR3 runs to 11 residues. Trimming stripped 8 bases from V and 8 bases from J, with 9 bases between. Germline CDR1 and CDR2: SGHNT and YENEEA.

Concerning this clonotype: A single base separates this from a much larger clone, so it may be a read error. V and J are TRBV4-3 and TRBJ2-3, with 8 bases fitting TRBD1. The germline CDR1 and CDR2 sequences are LGHNA and YSLEER. The CDR3 has 13 residues. CDR3 sequence (DNA): TGCGACAGCAGCAGGGGGCATGGAGATACGCAGTATTTT. Translated, it gives CDSSRGHGDTQYF.

About this clonotype: Because the CDR3 is missing its conserved closing phenylalanine or tryptophan, this is likely a read error. This sequence joins TRBV6-1 and TRBJ2-7, with a possible D match to TRBD1 (5 bases). The CDR3 has 14 amino acids. Germline V gene lookup returns CDR1 MNHNS and CDR2 SASEGT. The CDR3 spells CTSISWGSTYEQYL. For the CDR3, the DNA is TGTACCAGCATTTCCTGGGGCAGTACGTACGAGCAGTACTTA.

Comment on this clonotype: A far bigger clonotype differs at one base, so this is likely a read error. The J gene is TRBJ1-5, the V gene TRBV6-8; weak D call: TRBD1 (6 bases). The CDR3 is 13 residues long. Germline assignment: CDR1 MNHGY and CDR2 SAAAGT. CDR3 residues: CSSRGGGAQPQHF. In nucleotides, the CDR3 is TGTTCCAGCAGGGGAGGGGGGGCTCAGCCCCAGCATTTT.

This clonotype showed up just once. The chain has TRBV2 and TRBJ2-1; possibly TRBD2 for D (5 bases). V lost 4 bases and J 0 bases, leaving 10 bases between the germline ends. From germline, CDR1 is SNHLY and CDR2 FYNNEI. The CDR3 totals 15 residues. The CDR3 is CASSASRSSYNEQFF. In DNA, the CDR3 is TGTGCCAGCAGTGCTAGCAGGAGCTCCTACAATGAGCAGTTCTTC.

This clonotype is medium-sized (0.01 to 0.1%) in the sample. V and J are TRBV6-5 and TRBJ2-7; 9 positions agree with TRBD1. Per the germline V gene, CDR1 is MNHEY and CDR2 is SVGAGI. The CDR3 length is 14 residues. With V trimmed by 4 bases and J by 3 bases, 4 bases remained unmatched. The CDR3 region is CASSLDRGFYEQYF. The CDR3, as DNA: TGTGCCAGCAGTTTGGACAGGGGATTCTACGAGCAGTACTTC.

This clonotype was seen at least ten times. J is TRBJ2-1 and V is TRBV4-3; 7 positions agree with TRBD2. Trimming took 4 bases from V and 0 from J; bases not matched to a gene: 12. This CDR3 spans 18 amino acids. In germline, CDR1 is LGHNA, CDR2 YSLEER. As DNA, the CDR3 is TGCGCCAGCAGCCTAGAATATACAGCGGGGAGCTCCTACAATGAGCAGTTCTTC. Protein: CASSLEYTAGSSYNEQFF.

This clonotype was counted ten times or more. This chain joins TRBV4-2 and TRBJ2-3; tentative D call: TRBD2 (6 bases). V dropped 1 base and J dropped 4 bases, with 9 bases sitting between them. The CDR3 runs to 14 residues. CDR1 and CDR2 (germline): LGHNA, YNFKEQ. Here the CDR3 reads CASSQAEGSDTQYF. CDR3 bases: TGTGCCAGCAGCCAAGCGGAGGGATCAGATACGCAGTATTTT.

By share of the sample, this clonotype is medium-sized. This chain connects TRBV28 to TRBJ1-5, with D uncertain. The germline gives CDR1 MDHEN, CDR2 SYDVKM. This CDR3 has 11 amino acids. The ends were cut back, 4 bases at V and 7 bases at J, with 5 bases in the middle. The CDR3 nucleotides are TGTGCCAGCAGTTCCCGGCAGCCCCAGCATTTT. Its translation is CASSSRQPQHF.

This clonotype occurred a few times. The CDR3 DNA sequence: TGCAGTGCTAGCGGTGGTAGCGGGAGGCTCGTGGGGGAGACCCAGTACTTC. Residues: CSASGGSGRLVGETQYF. The rearrangement uses TRBV20-1 and TRBJ2-5, with 10 positions matching TRBD2. CDR1 DFQATT and CDR2 SNEGSKA come from the germline V gene (reference sequence). The V and J ends lost 3 bases and 5 bases, in that order; junction bases with no gene match: 15. This CDR3 region has 17 residues.

The J gene is TRBJ2-5, the V gene TRBV24-1; D might be TRBD1 (6 bases). The end of the DNA fits TRBJ2-1 better, so the J call may be wrong. CDR1 is KGHDR and CDR2 is SFDVKD in the germline V gene. The CDR3 contains 15 residues. The CDR3 bases are TGTGCCACCAGTGATCAACAGGGTAGGATCAATGAGCAGTTCTTC. Translation gives CATSDQQGRINEQFF.